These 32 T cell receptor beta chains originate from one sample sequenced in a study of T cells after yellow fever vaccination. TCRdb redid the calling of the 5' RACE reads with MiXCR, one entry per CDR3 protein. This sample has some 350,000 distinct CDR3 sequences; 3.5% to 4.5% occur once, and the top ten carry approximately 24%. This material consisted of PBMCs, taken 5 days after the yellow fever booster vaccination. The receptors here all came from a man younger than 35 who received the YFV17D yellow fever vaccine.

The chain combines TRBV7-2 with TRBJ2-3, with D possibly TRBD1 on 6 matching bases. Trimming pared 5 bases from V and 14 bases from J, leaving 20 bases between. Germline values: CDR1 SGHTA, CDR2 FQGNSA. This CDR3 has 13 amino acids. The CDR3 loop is CASSVLVQGRGYF. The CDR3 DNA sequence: TGTGCCAGCAGCGTGTTGGTACAGGGAAGGGGGTATTTT. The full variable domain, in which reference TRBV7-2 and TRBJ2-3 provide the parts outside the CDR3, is GAGVSQSPSNKVTEKGKDVELRCDPISGHTALYWYRQSLGQGLEFLIYFQGNSAPDKSGLPSDRFSAERTGGSVSTLTIQRTQQEDSAVYLCASSVLVQGRGYFGPGTRLTVL.

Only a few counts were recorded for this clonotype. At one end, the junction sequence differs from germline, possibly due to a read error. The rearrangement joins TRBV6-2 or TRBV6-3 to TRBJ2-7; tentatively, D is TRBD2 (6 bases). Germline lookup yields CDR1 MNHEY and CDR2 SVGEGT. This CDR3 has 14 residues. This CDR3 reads CASSYRRDSSLGVF. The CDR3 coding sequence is TGTGCCAGCAGTTACCGCCGGGACTCATCCCTTGGGGTGTTC.

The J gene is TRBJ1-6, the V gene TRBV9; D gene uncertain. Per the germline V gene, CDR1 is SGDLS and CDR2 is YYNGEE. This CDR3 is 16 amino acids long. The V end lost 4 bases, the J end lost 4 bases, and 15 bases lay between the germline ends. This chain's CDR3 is CASSRGEMLYNSPLHF. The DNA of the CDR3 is TGTGCCAGCAGCCGAGGCGAAATGCTTTATAATTCACCCCTCCACTTT.

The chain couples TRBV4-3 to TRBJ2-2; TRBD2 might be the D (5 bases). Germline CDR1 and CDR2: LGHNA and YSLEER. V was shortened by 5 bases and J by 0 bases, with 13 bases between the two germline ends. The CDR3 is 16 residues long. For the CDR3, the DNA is TGCGCCAGCAGCTCTATGGACGGGACGAACACCGGGGAGCTGTTTTTT. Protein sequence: CASSSMDGTNTGELFF.

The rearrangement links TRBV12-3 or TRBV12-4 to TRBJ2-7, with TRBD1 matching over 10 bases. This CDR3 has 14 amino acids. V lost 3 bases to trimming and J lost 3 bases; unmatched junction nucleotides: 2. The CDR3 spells CASSFRDRGYEQYF. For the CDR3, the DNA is TGTGCCAGCAGTTTTCGGGACAGGGGCTACGAGCAGTACTTC.

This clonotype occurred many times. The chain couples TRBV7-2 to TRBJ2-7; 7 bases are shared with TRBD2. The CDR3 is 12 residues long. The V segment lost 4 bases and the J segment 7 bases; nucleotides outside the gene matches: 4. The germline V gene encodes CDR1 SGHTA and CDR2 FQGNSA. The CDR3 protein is CASSSPGGEQYV. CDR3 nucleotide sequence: TGTGCCAGCAGCTCCCCGGGGGGAGAGCAGTACGTC.

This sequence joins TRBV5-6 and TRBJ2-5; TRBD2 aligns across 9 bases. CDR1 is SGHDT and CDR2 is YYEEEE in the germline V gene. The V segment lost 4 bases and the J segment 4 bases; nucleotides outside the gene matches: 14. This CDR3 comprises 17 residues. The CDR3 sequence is CASSPKGGGEVRETQYF. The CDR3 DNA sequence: TGTGCCAGCAGCCCAAAAGGCGGGGGGGAGGTGAGAGAGACCCAGTACTTC.

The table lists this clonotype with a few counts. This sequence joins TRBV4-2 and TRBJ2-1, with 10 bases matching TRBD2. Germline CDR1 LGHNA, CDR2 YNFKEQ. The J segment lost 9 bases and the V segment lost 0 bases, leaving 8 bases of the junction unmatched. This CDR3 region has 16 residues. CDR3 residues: CASSQDEAGGLFEQFF. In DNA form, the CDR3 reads TGTGCCAGCAGCCAAGATGAAGCGGGGGGGTTGTTTGAGCAGTTCTTC.

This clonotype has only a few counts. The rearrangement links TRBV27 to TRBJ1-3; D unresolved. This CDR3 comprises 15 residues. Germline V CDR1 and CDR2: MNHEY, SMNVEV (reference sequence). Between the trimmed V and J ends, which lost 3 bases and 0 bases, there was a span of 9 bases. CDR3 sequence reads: CASSFSTGSGNTIYF. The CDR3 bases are TGTGCCAGCAGTTTCTCGACTGGCTCTGGAAACACCATATATTTT.

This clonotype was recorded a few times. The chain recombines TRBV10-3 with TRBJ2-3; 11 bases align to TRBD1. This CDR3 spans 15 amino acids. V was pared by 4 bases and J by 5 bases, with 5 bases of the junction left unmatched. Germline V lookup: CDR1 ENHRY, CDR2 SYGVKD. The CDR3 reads CAISGRTGGIDTQYF. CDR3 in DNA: TGTGCCATCAGTGGTAGGACAGGGGGCATAGATACGCAGTATTTT.

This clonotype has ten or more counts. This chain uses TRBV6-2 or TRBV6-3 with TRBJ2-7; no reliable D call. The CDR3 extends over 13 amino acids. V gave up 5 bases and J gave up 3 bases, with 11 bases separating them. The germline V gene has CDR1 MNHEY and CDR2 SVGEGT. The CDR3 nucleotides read TGTGCCAGCAGTACCCGACCGGGCTACGAGCAGTACGTC. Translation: CASSTRPGYEQYV.

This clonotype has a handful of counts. The CDR3 protein is CASSFDRVTKKLFF. The CDR3 DNA is TGTGCCAGCAGCTTTGACAGGGTTACCAAAAAACTGTTTTTT. The chain links TRBV7-2 to TRBJ1-4, with 7 positions matching TRBD1. This CDR3 comprises 14 residues. J gave up 9 bases and V 3 bases, and 7 bases lay outside the gene matches. Germline values: CDR1 SGHTA, CDR2 FQGNSA.

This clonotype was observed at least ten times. CDR3 region: CASSLAGGAYEQYV. CDR3 DNA: TGTGCCAGCAGCTTAGCTGGGGGCGCCTACGAGCAGTACGTC. V gene TRBV7-2 combines with J gene TRBJ2-7; D possibly corresponds to TRBD1 (6 bases). Per germline, CDR1 SGHTA and CDR2 FQGNSA. The CDR3 runs 14 residues. Trimming removed 0 bases at V and 2 bases at J, with 8 bases between.

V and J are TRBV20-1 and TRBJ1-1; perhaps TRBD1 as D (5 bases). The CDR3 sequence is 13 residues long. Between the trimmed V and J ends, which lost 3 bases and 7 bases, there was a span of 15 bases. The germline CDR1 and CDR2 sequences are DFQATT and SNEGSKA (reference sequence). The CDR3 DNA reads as TGCAGTGCTAGGAAGTCAGGGTTGTTTGAAGCTTTCTTT. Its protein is CSARKSGLFEAFF.

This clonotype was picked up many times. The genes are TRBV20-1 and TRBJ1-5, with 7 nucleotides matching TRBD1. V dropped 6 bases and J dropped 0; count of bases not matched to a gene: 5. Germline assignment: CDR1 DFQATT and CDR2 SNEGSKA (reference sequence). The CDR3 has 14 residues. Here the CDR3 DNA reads TGCAGTGCCCAAACAGGGGTTAGCAATCAGCCCCAGCATTTT. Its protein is CSAQTGVSNQPQHF.

CDR3 amino acids: CASSFDRSLNTGELFF. DNA for the CDR3: TGTGCCAGCAGCTTCGACAGGTCACTTAACACCGGGGAGCTGTTTTTT. The rearrangement links TRBV7-9 to TRBJ2-2, with D possibly matching TRBD1 (6 bases). CDR3 length equals 16 residues. Germline V gene sequence: CDR1 SEHNR, CDR2 FQNEAQ (reference sequence). Trimming cost V 3 bases and J 2 bases, with 13 bases left between them.

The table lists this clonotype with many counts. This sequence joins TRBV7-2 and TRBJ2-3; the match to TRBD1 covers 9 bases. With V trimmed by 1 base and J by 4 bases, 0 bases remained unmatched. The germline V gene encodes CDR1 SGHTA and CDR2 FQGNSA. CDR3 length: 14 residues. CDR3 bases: TGTGCCAGCAGCTTAGGACAGGGGGCAGATACGCAGTATTTT. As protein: CASSLGQGADTQYF.

CDR3 DNA sequence: TGTGCCTGGACTGAGCCGGGGTACGAGCAGTACTTC. As protein: CAWTEPGYEQYF. The rearrangement links TRBV30 to TRBJ2-7; a weak D match, TRBD2 (5 bases). This CDR3 has 12 residues. V was shortened by 4 bases and J by 4 bases, with 11 bases between the two germline ends. Germline-derived CDR1 and CDR2 are GTSNPN and SVGIG (reference sequence).

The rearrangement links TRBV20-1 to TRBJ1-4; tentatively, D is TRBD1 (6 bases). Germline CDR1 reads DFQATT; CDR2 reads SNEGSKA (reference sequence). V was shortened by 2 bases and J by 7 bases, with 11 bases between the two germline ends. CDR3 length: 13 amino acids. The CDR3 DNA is TGCAGTGCTAGACCGAGGACAGCTGAAAAACTGTTTTTT. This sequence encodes CSARPRTAEKLFF.

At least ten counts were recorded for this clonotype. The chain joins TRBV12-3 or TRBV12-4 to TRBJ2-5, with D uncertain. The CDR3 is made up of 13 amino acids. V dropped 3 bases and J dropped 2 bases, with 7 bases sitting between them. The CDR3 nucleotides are TGTGCCAGCAGTTTCAGGTTGCAAGAGACCCAGTACTTC. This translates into CASSFRLQETQYF.

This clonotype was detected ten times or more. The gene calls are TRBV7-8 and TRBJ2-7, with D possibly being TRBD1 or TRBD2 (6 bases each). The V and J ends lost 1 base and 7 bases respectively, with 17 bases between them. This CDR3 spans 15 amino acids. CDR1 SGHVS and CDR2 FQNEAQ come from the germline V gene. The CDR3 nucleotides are TGTGCCAGCAGCTTAGGGGACTGGGGGGCTGCGGAGCAGTACGTC. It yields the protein CASSLGDWGAAEQYV.

CDR3 sequence reads: CASFSEQETQYF. CDR3 nucleotide sequence: TGTGCCAGCTTCAGTGAACAAGAGACCCAGTACTTC. V is TRBV18 and J is TRBJ2-5; the D is unclear. Germline V CDR1 and CDR2: KGHSH, LQKENI. The CDR3 length is 12 residues. V was shortened by 7 bases and J by 2 bases, with 8 bases between the two germline ends.

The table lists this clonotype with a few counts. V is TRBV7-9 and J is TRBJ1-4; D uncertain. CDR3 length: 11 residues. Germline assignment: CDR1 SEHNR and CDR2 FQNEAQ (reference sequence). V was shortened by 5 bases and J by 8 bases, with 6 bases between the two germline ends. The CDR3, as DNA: TGTGCCAGCAGCCCCGCCGAAAAACTGTTTTTT. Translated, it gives CASSPAEKLFF.

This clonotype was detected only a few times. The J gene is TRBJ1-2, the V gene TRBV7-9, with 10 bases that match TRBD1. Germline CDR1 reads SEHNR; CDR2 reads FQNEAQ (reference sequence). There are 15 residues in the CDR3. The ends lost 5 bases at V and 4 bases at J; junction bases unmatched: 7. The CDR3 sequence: CASSDRDRGVYGYTF. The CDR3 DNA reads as TGTGCCAGCAGCGACAGGGACAGGGGCGTCTATGGCTACACCTTC.

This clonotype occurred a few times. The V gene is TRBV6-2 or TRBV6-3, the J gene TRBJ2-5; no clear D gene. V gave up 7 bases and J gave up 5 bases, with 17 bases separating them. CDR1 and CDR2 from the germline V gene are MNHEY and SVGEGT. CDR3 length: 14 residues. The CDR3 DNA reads TGTGCCAGCACCCAACCATGGCCTGGGGAGACCCAGTACTTC. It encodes CASTQPWPGETQYF.

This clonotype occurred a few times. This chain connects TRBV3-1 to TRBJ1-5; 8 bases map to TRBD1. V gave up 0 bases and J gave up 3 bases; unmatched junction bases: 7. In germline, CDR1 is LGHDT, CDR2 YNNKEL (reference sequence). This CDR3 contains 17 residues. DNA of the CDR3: TGTGCCAGCAGCCAAGAGGGGGGGACAGGTAACAATCAGCCCCAGCATTTT. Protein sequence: CASSQEGGTGNNQPQHF.

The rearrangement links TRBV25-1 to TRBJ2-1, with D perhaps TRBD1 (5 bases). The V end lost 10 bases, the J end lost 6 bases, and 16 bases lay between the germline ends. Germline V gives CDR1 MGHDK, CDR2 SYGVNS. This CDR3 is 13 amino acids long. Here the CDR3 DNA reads TGTGCCACCGAGAACAAGGGGTTCAATGAGCAGTTCTTC. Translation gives CATENKGFNEQFF.

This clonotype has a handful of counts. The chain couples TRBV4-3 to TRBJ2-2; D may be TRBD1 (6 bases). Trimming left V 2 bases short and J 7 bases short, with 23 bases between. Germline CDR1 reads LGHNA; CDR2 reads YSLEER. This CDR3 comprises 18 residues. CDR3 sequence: CASSQRAPTGRWVGELFF. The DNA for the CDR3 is TGCGCCAGCAGCCAAAGGGCCCCAACAGGGCGGTGGGTCGGGGAGCTGTTTTTT.

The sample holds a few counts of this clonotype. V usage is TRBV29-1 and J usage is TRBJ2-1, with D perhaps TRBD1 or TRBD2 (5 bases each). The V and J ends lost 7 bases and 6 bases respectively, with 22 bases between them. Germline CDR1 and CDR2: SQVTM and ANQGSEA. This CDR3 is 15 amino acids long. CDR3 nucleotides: TGCAGCGCCTATTCCGGGGCACATAGGGGCAATGAGCAGTTCTTC. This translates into CSAYSGAHRGNEQFF.

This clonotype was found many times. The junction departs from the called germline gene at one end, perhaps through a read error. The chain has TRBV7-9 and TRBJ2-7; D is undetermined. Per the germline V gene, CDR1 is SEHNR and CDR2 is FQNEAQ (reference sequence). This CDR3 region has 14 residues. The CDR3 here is CASSLTPPSDEQYF. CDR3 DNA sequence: TGTGCCAGCAGCTTAACCCCCCCCTCCGACGAGCAGTACTTC.

CDR3 loop: CATRGHAEGAEAFF. As DNA, the CDR3 is TGTGCCACCAGGGGTCATGCAGAAGGAGCTGAAGCTTTCTTT. V is TRBV24-1 and J is TRBJ1-1, with D hard to call. The CDR3 contains 14 residues. Germline-derived CDR1 and CDR2 are KGHDR and SFDVKD. Trimming pared 7 bases from V and 6 bases from J, leaving 17 bases between.

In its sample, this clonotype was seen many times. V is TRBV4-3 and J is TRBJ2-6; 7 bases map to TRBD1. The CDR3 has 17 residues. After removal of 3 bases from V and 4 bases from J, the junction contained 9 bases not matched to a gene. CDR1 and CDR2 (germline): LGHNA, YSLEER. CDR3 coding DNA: TGCGCCAGCAGCCAGAGAGGGGGCCTTTCCGGGGCCAACGTCCTGACTTTC. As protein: CASSQRGGLSGANVLTF.